This entry lists 19 T cell receptor beta chains sequenced from one sample in a study of tumor-infiltrating lymphocytes in primary liver carcinoma. Co-extraction yielded RNA and DNA from 20-30 mg of unsorted bulk tissue. A constant-region primer primed TCR beta cDNA synthesis from 500 ng of total RNA. Three nested multiplex PCR rounds of slightly modified ARM-PCR generated TCR beta libraries. TRBV1-TRBV30 forward primers and a C-beta reverse primer were used in the first two PCR rounds, which each ran for ten to eleven cycles. TCRdb itself ran the multiplex PCR reads through MiXCR, one entry per CDR3 protein. The data hold 90,000 to 150,000 distinct CDR3 sequences, with roughly 70% observed a single time. Sequencing was performed on tumor-adjacent normal liver tissue. The receptors originated from a woman aged 55-69 years with primary liver carcinoma and hepatitis B virus infection.

This clonotype was detected ten times or more. CDR3 residues: CASSLVAGSYNEQFF. CDR3 nucleotide sequence: TGCGCCAGCAGCTTGGTAGCGGGCTCCTACAATGAGCAGTTCTTC. The chain recombines TRBV5-1 with TRBJ2-1; 7 nucleotides agree with TRBD2. This CDR3 is built from 15 residues. Per the germline V gene, CDR1 is SGHRS and CDR2 is YFSETQ. The V gene end was trimmed by 0 bases and the J gene end by 0 bases; junction bases not matched to a gene: 0. Full variable domain (missing parts from reference TRBV5-1 and TRBJ2-1): KAGVTQTPRYLIKTRGQQVTLSCSPISGHRSVSWYQQTPGQGLQFLFEYFSETQRNKGNFPGRFSGRQFSNSRSEMNVSTLELGDSALYLCASSLVAGSYNEQFFGPGTRLTVL.

This clonotype came up a few times. The chain links TRBV2 to TRBJ2-3; D not resolved. Germline V gene lookup returns CDR1 SNHLY and CDR2 FYNNEI. The CDR3 is 14 residues long. Trimming removed 4 bases at V and 3 bases at J, with 11 bases between. The CDR3 loop reads CASSGSIRTDTQYF. In nucleotides, the CDR3 is TGTGCCAGCAGTGGAAGCATAAGGACAGATACGCAGTATTTT.

As for this clonotype: A read error may produce the germline difference seen at one junction end. For the CDR3, the DNA is TGTGCCAGCAGTGAGAGCTCTGGGGCCAACGTCCCGACTTTC. It is translated as CASSESSGANVPTF. The chain employs TRBV2 and TRBJ2-6, with D perhaps matching TRBD1 (5 bases). The CDR3 sequence is 14 residues long. CDR1 is SNHLY, CDR2 FYNNEI, per germline. The full variable domain, its missing parts supplied by reference TRBV2 and TRBJ2-6, is EPEVTQTPSHQVTQMGQEVILRCVPISNHLYFYWYRQILGQKVEFLVSFYNNEISEKSEIFDDQFSVERPDGSNFTLKIRSTKLEDSAMYFCASSESSGANVPTFGAGSRLTVL.

CDR3 sequence reads: CASSETSWSHNEQFF. CDR3 DNA: TGTGCCAGCAGTGAAACTAGCTGGAGTCACAATGAGCAGTTCTTC. This chain joins TRBV6-1 and TRBJ2-1; tentative D call: TRBD2 (6 bases). The CDR3 contains 15 residues. Deletions cut 2 bases from V and 5 bases from J, with 13 bases between. The V gene's germline CDR1 is MNHNS and CDR2 SASEGT.

The chain is built from TRBV6-2 or TRBV6-3 and TRBJ2-7, with D maybe TRBD2 (6 bases). Germline V gene sequence: CDR1 MNHEY, CDR2 SVGEGT. V shed 7 bases and J shed 0 bases, with 19 bases lying between them. This CDR3 spans 16 amino acids. In DNA form, the CDR3 reads TGTGCCAGCACTCGATCGAGCAGGAGGGTCTCCTACGAGCAGTACTTC. It translates to CASTRSSRRVSYEQYF.

In regard to this clonotype: Being one base from a much bigger clone, this may be a read error. V is TRBV25-1 and J is TRBJ1-2; TRBD1 is a possible D gene (6 bases). Trimming took 9 bases from V and 4 from J, leaving 9 bases between them. The germline gives CDR1 MGHDK, CDR2 SYGVNS. CDR3 length: 11 amino acids. The CDR3 region is CARTGSYGYTF. CDR3 nucleotide sequence: TGTGCCAGAACAGGGTCCTATGGCTACACCTTC.

Concerning this clonotype itself: The conserved phenylalanine or tryptophan normally closing the CDR3 is absent here, so this likely arose from a read error. J is TRBJ1-2 and V is TRBV11-2, with D tentatively TRBD1 (5 bases). The V end was cut by 4 bases, the J end by 7 bases, with 19 bases between. The V gene's germline CDR1 is SGHAT and CDR2 FQNNGV. The CDR3 consists of 15 residues. DNA for the CDR3: TGTGCCAGCAGCTCCCTGGGACTCCCGGGCTGTGGCTACACCTCC. Translation: CASSSLGLPGCGYTS.

The CDR3 region has the DNA TGTGCCAGCATCACCTTTGAGGCGGGAGAGCCTCAGGAGACCCAGTACTTC. Its translation is CASITFEAGEPQETQYF. The chain couples TRBV11-2 to TRBJ2-5, with 7 positions matching TRBD2. The CDR3 loop spans 17 amino acids. J lost 5 bases, V lost 7 bases, and 19 bases had no gene match. Looked up from germline, CDR1 is SGHAT and CDR2 is FQNNGV.

Comments on this clonotype: This may be a read error, as it is one base from a much larger clone. The chain has TRBV5-1 and TRBJ1-5; D is unclear. This CDR3 contains 15 residues. Germline V gene lookup returns CDR1 SGHRS and CDR2 YFSETQ. Trimming left V 2 bases short and J 6 bases short, with 15 bases between. The CDR3 sequence is CASSFMGDGSQPQHF. DNA for the CDR3: TGCGCCAGCAGCTTCATGGGAGACGGCAGTCAGCCCCAGCATTTT.

On this clonotype itself: At one end, the junction sequence differs from germline, possibly due to a read error. V usage is TRBV11-2 and J usage is TRBJ2-7, with D perhaps TRBD1 or TRBD2 (6 bases each). CDR3 size: 16 residues. The germline V gene has CDR1 SGHAT and CDR2 FQNNGV. In DNA, the CDR3 is TGTGCCAGCAGTTTAGTGTCGGGGGCAGGAGGCTACGAGCGGTACTTC. Its translation is CASSLVSGAGGYERYF.

As regards this clonotype: At one end, the junction sequence differs from germline, possibly due to a read error. The chain employs TRBV11-3 and TRBJ2-1; D call uncertain. The CDR3 runs to 17 residues. Germline CDR1 is SGHNT and CDR2 is YENEEA. CDR3 residues: CASNLDPRSPSYNEQFF. For the CDR3, the DNA is TGTGCCAGCAACTTAGATCCCAGGAGTCCTTCCTACAATGAGCAGTTCTTC.

This clonotype was seen only once. The gene calls are TRBV11-3 and TRBJ2-1; possible D gene TRBD2, 6 bases. This CDR3 is built from 16 residues. Germline CDR1 and CDR2: SGHNT and YENEEA. The CDR3: CVGGKCVGEKDNEQFF. CDR3 nucleotides: TGTGTCGGCGGGAAGTGCGTAGGCGAAAAGGACAATGAGCAGTTCTTC.

Regarding this clonotype: Relative to the germline gene, one junction end is altered; a read error may explain this. The gene calls are TRBV11-2 and TRBJ2-3; 7 bases line up with TRBD2. The germline gives CDR1 SGHAT, CDR2 FQNNGV. This CDR3 spans 15 amino acids. CDR3 protein: CASSFGLGRTATQYF. The CDR3 nucleotides read TGCGCCAGCAGCTTCGGACTAGGACGCACAGCCACGCAGTATTTT.

The chain couples TRBV5-4 to TRBJ2-7; the D is unclear. The CDR3 loop spans 13 amino acids. Germline values: CDR1 SGHNT, CDR2 YYREEE (reference sequence). CDR3 sequence: CTISYGRTYEQYF. CDR3 DNA: TGTACCATCAGCTATGGACGGACCTACGAGCAGTACTTC.

Comments on this clonotype: No conserved phenylalanine or tryptophan ends this CDR3, so it is likely a read error. This chain connects TRBV18 to TRBJ2-5; D gene unclear. The CDR3 has 13 residues. Trimming stripped 2 bases from V and 3 bases from J, with 7 bases between. Germline assignment: CDR1 KGHSH and CDR2 LQKENI. The DNA for the CDR3 is TGTGCCAGCTCACCAAGATCAGAAGAGACCCAGTACCTC. Encoded protein: CASSPRSEETQYL.

Regarding this clonotype: One junction end does not reproduce the germline sequence, and a read error may be involved. This sequence joins TRBV11-2 and TRBJ1-2, with TRBD1 matching over 7 bases. CDR3 length: 14 residues. The V gene's germline CDR1 is SGHAT and CDR2 FQNNGV. CDR3 loop: CASSLGDSIYGYTF. Written as DNA, the CDR3 is TGCGCCAGCAGCTTAGGGGACAGCATCTATGGCTACACTTTC.

This clonotype was seen only once. At one end the junction does not follow the germline gene, possibly because of a read error. V is TRBV6-5 and J is TRBJ2-2; 11 bases are a match to TRBD1. The germline V gene has CDR1 MNHEY and CDR2 SVGAGI. This CDR3 contains 16 residues. CDR3 DNA sequence: TGTGTCAGCAGCCGGGACAGGGGGTTAGGAGCCGGGGAGCTGTTTTTT. This encodes CVSSRDRGLGAGELFF.

This clonotype was counted ten times or more. The chain combines TRBV6-5 with TRBJ2-3; D is perhaps TRBD2 (5 bases). Per the germline V gene, CDR1 is MNHEY and CDR2 is SVGAGI. CDR3 length: 16 amino acids. The V end lost 6 bases, the J end lost 2 bases, and 18 bases lay between the germline ends. The CDR3 DNA reads TGTGCCAGCAGAGGCGGACTCAAGCCTTCCACAGATACGCAGTATTTT. Amino acid sequence: CASRGGLKPSTDTQYF.

Comment on this clonotype: This may come from a read error, since a much larger clone is one base off. The rearrangement uses TRBV5-1 and TRBJ1-3; D remains ambiguous. Germline lookup yields CDR1 SGHRS and CDR2 YFSETQ. Trimming stripped 6 bases from V and 3 bases from J, with 13 bases between. The CDR3 totals 14 residues. The CDR3 bases are TGCGCCAGCACTGACGCTTCCTTTGGAAACACCATATATTTT. Protein sequence: CASTDASFGNTIYF.